Below are 12 T cell receptor beta chains sequenced from a single sample in a study of PD-L1 blockade in urothelial cancer. Noted time point: pretreatment peripheral blood. Sequenced by immunoSEQ multiplex PCR; TCRdb stores in-frame clones only, minus some. The sample lists around 130,000 clones, about four fifths seen once, with 2.5% to 4% in the top ten. The specimen comprised PBMCs, sampled around atezolizumab (anti-PD-L1) treatment. These receptors all come from a man aged 50-59 years with urothelial cancer.

The chain links TRBV18 to TRBJ1-1; 11 bases map to TRBD1. CDR1 and CDR2 (germline): KGHSH, LQKENI. The J segment lost 6 bases and the V segment lost 3 bases, leaving 9 bases of the junction unmatched. The CDR3 covers 16 residues. As DNA, the CDR3 is TGTGCCAGCTCACCCCCGGACAGGGGGCTATACGCTGAAGCTTTCTTT. Protein sequence: CASSPPDRGLYAEAFF.

V usage is TRBV11-2 and J usage is TRBJ1-6; D gene uncertain. This CDR3 spans 14 amino acids. CDR1 and CDR2 (germline): SGHAT, FQNNGV. V shed 3 bases and J shed 7 bases, with 10 bases lying between them. The DNA for the CDR3 is TGTGCCAGCAGCTTTCACAACCCGAATTCACCCCTCCACTTT. Translated: CASSFHNPNSPLHF.

J is TRBJ2-3 and V is TRBV18; D gene unclear. Germline values: CDR1 KGHSH, CDR2 LQKENI. This CDR3 has 13 amino acids. V lost 6 bases, J lost 5 bases, and 12 bases lay in between. Written as DNA, the CDR3 is TGTGCCAGCTCCTCCCCAGGCGTAGATACGCAGTATTTT. Translating gives CASSSPGVDTQYF. Looking up the rest from reference TRBV18 and TRBJ2-3 gives the full variable domain: NAGVMQNPRHLVRRRGQEARLRCSPMKGHSHVYWYRQLPEEGLKFMVYLQKENIIDESGMPKERFSAEFPKEGPSILRIQQVVRGDSAAYFCASSSPGVDTQYFGPGTRLTVL.

This chain uses TRBV18 with TRBJ1-4, with 7 nucleotides matching TRBD1. The CDR3 length is 14 residues. With V trimmed by 6 bases and J by 8 bases, 9 bases remained unmatched. Germline CDR1 KGHSH, CDR2 LQKENI. In nucleotides, the CDR3 is TGTGCCAGCTCCAGCCAAACCAGGGGGGAAAAACTGTTTTTT. Translating it yields CASSSQTRGEKLFF.

The rearrangement uses TRBV4-1 and TRBJ2-7, with 14 nucleotides matching TRBD2. CDR1 and CDR2 (germline): MGHRA, YSYEKL. V lost 5 bases and J lost 7; bases outside the gene matches: 10. The length of the CDR3 is 16 residues. The CDR3 reads CASSDAWGLAGDEQYF. CDR3 bases: TGCGCCAGCAGCGACGCGTGGGGACTAGCGGGAGATGAGCAGTACTTC.

This clone was counted only a few times. The chain joins TRBV27 to TRBJ2-7, with 11 bases that match TRBD2. Trimming cost V 3 bases and J 4 bases; bases outside gene matches: 5. CDR1 MNHEY and CDR2 SMNVEV come from the germline V gene (reference sequence). The CDR3 extends over 15 amino acids. The CDR3 coding sequence is TGTGCCAGCAGTTTCCTCTCTAGCGGGAGGTACGAGCAGTACTTC. As protein: CASSFLSSGRYEQYF.

The genes are TRBV19 and TRBJ1-1, with 8 bases that match TRBD1. The germline gives CDR1 LNHDA, CDR2 SQIVND (reference sequence). The junction had 10 bases not matched to a gene; V was cut back by 6 bases and J by 4 bases. This CDR3 is 15 amino acids long. In nucleotides, the CDR3 is TGTGCCAGTAGACCCCTCGACAGGGGTGGCACTGAAGCTTTCTTT. The encoded protein is CASRPLDRGGTEAFF.

The V gene is TRBV5-1, the J gene TRBJ2-3, with D perhaps TRBD1 (6 bases). This CDR3 comprises 14 residues. Trimming stripped 3 bases from V and 1 base from J, with 9 bases between. CDR1 and CDR2 (germline): SGHRS, YFSETQ. This CDR3 reads CASSSWTGTDTQYF. DNA of the CDR3: TGCGCCAGCAGCTCTTGGACAGGCACAGATACGCAGTATTTT.

In this sample, this clone turned up once. The rearrangement uses TRBV4-1 and TRBJ2-3, with 9 bases fitting TRBD1. With 5 bases clipped from V and 2 bases from J, the junction kept 5 bases outside the gene matches. The germline gives CDR1 MGHRA, CDR2 YSYEKL. This CDR3 region has 15 residues. CDR3 bases: TGCGCCAGCAGCTATGACAGGGGGGTCACAGATACGCAGTATTTT. Translating gives CASSYDRGVTDTQYF.

This chain joins TRBV28 and TRBJ2-7; 10 bases match TRBD1. Per the germline V gene, CDR1 is MDHEN and CDR2 is SYDVKM. The CDR3 runs 14 residues. The ends lost 7 bases at V and 3 bases at J; junction bases unmatched: 6. For the CDR3, the DNA is TGTGCCAGCACCCTGGGACAGGGGCTCTACGAGCAGTACTTC. Translating gives CASTLGQGLYEQYF.

The V gene is TRBV28, the J gene TRBJ2-7; D call uncertain. Trimming shortened V by 4 bases and J by 1 base, and 5 bases separated the two germline ends. CDR1 is MDHEN and CDR2 is SYDVKM in the germline V gene. CDR3 length equals 12 residues. The CDR3 bases are TGTGCCAGCAGTTACAGTTCCTACGAGCAGTACTTC. It codes for CASSYSSYEQYF.

The rearrangement joins TRBV6-1 to TRBJ2-1, with a weak D call TRBD1 (5 bases). The V gene's germline CDR1 is MNHNS and CDR2 SASEGT. V gave up 1 base and J gave up 8 bases, with 9 bases separating them. The CDR3 is 13 amino acids. The DNA of the CDR3 is TGTGCCAGCAGTGAAGGGGGCTGGGATGAGCAGTTCTTC. Translation gives CASSEGGWDEQFF.